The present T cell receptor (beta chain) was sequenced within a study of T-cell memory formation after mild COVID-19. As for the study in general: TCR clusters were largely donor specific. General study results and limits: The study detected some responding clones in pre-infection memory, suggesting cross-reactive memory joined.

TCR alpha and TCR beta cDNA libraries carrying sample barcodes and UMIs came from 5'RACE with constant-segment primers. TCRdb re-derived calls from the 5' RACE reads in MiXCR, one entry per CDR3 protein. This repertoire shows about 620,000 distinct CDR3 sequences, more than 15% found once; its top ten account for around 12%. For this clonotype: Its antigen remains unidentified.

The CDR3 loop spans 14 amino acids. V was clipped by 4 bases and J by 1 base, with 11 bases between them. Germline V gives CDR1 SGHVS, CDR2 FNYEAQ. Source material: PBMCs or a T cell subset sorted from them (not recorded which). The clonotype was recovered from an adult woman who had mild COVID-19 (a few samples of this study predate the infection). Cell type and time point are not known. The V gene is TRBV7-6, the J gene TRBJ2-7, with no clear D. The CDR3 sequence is CASSSILRSYEQYF. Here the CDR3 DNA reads TGTGCCAGCAGCTCGATCCTGAGGTCCTACGAGCAGTACTTC.